This T cell receptor (beta chain) was recorded in a study of T cell repertoires in cytomegalovirus infection (dated by TCRdb to between 2018 and 2021). As for the study more broadly: Recently identified HLA-C-restricted CMV epitopes, whose presentation resists viral immunomodulation, were targeted by peptide stimulations together with well-studied HLA-B-restricted epitopes. Because public TCR beta signatures pointed to carriage of CMV infection together with the matching HLA type, the HLA type of each donor mattered for the analysis. Broad study findings and their caveats: The ex vivo response was dominated by HLA-C-restricted CMV-specific TCR beta clonotypes, which also provided the single most frequent clonotype in two of eight donors. Carriers of CMV infection plus the relevant HLA type were discriminated by the cumulative frequency of public TCR beta family members in the study cohort and in an independent roughly 340-donor cohort.

The run used an Illumina HiSeq 1500. Starting from the raw public reads, TCRdb applied fastp trimming at Q25, assembled clones with MiXCR and retained in-frame beta chains. Rows are unified per CDR3 protein, each entry keeping the most common DNA and genes. The sample table contains hundreds of thousands of distinct CDR3 sequences; only one count was recorded for roughly 31% of them. Of the sample, about an eighth is held by the ten largest clones. According to the study, the label for this sample's treatment or condition signals: in vitro stimulation with specific CMV peptide epitopes to enrich CMV-specific T cells. The V end gives up 3 bases and the J end 5 bases, leaving 10 bases in the junction not matched to a gene. The CDR3, cysteine through phenylalanine, is 16 amino acids long. Only the CDR3 DNA stays, 48 bases, in frame from base 1. CDR1 is given as SGHRS and CDR2 as YFSETQ, both from the germline V gene.

Concerning this clonotype itself: No antigen is known for it. No base quality values were provided; no much bigger clone lies one nucleotide off.

The chain was built from TRBV5-1 and TRBJ2-3; 9 central nucleotides agree with TRBD1. This receptor was identified in a human donor in good health (CMV status not recorded). Some clones in this sample may be carry-over from other donors' samples. The sequencing used cultured CD8+ T cells from PBMCs, collected from culture after CMV antigen stimulation. The DNA reads as follows: TGCGCCAGCAGCTACCCTCGACAGGGGGTACAAGATACGCAGTATTTT. It translates to CASSYPRQGVQDTQYF.